This TCR beta chain was recorded in a study of OX40 agonist ivuxolimab in advanced cancers. The germline CDR1 and CDR2 sequences are SGHRS and YFSETQ. The length of the CDR3 is 17 residues. Deletions cut 3 bases from V and 5 bases from J, with 24 bases between. Method: immunoSEQ multiplex PCR; TCRdb's copy keeps in-frame clones and lacks some. This sample has about 59,000 clones; 84% occur once, and the top ten carry around 30%. Patients who had autoimmune disease history or got systemic immunosuppression were left out. Notes on this clone: The antigen is not known.

Study-wide results and caveats: Dose levels from 0.1 to 3.0 mg/kg saw CD4+ and CD8+ blood T cells expand clonally by week 6. Clonal expansion among partial responders at 0.1-3.0 mg/kg ranked near the lowest.

The genes are TRBV5-1 and TRBJ2-7, with TRBD2 as a possible D gene (7 bases). Source: CD4+ or CD8+ T cells sorted from blood, taken in a trial of the OX40 agonist ivuxolimab. This sequence was found in an adult with an advanced solid tumor such as melanoma, head and neck, liver or kidney cancer. CDR3 DNA sequence: TGCGCCAGCAGCTCGGGGGGCGGGAGCGGCCAAGGGGACGAGCAGTACTTC. As protein: CASSSGGGSGQGDEQYF.